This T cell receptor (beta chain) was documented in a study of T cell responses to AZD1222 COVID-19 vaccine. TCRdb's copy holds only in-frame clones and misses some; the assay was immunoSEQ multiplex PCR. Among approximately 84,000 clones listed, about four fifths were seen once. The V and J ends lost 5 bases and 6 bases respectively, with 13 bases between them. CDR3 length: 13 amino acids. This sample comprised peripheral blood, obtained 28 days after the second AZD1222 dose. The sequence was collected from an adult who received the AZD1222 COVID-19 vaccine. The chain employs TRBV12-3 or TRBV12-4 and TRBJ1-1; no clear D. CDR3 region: CASSLREGSEAFF. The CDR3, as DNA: TGTGCCAGCAGTCTTAGGGAGGGCTCTGAAGCTTTCTTT.